This is a list of T cell receptor beta chains from one sample in a study of tumor-infiltrating lymphocytes in primary liver carcinoma. Via MiXCR, TCRdb re-called the multiplex PCR reads, giving one row per CDR3 protein. Altogether more than 150,000 distinct CDR3 sequences are present, about 55% being singletons, with the ten largest covering 72%. The sequencing input was peripheral blood. Receptors were obtained from a man in his forties with primary liver carcinoma and hepatitis B virus infection. The CDR3 runs from the conserved cysteine through the conserved F or W. D genes are given only for firm matches. Clone size is shown for a subset of rows, as once, few, many or a class of expanded clone.

TRBV29-1	TRBJ2-1	-	-	14	CSTVQRGPPIEQFF
TRBV11-2	TRBJ2-1	-	-	15	CASSLAALKVDVQFF
TRBV4-2	TRBJ2-1	-	few	15	CASSQEKLALNEQFF
TRBV28	TRBJ1-5	-	-	16	CASSLGVLRGNQTQHF
TRBV6-1	TRBJ2-7	-	-	15	CASSERGLWAYEQYF
TRBV28	TRBJ1-2	TRBD1	-	13	CASSEGADYGYTF
TRBV6-1	TRBJ2-7	TRBD1	-	14	CASSPGQGWGEQYF
TRBV5-4	TRBJ2-2	TRBD2	-	15	CASTPGTSGAGELFF
TRBV4-1	TRBJ2-1	-	-	16	CASNTGGLSSYNEQFF
TRBV29-1	TRBJ1-2	-	few	11	CSVRQAIEDTF
TRBV29-1	TRBJ1-1	TRBD1	-	13	CSIHGTGNTEAFF
TRBV6-1	TRBJ1-1	-	-	14	CASTFQGAGTEAFF
TRBV5-5	TRBJ2-1	-	-	13	CASSYWGENEQFF
TRBV4-1	TRBJ2-3	TRBD2	few	19	CASSQSRLGAGAGTDTQYF
TRBV5-1	TRBJ1-4	-	once	14	CASSFGEANEELFF
TRBV7-9	TRBJ2-5	-	-	16	CASSLSGVGYQETQYF
TRBV6-1	TRBJ1-2	TRBD1	-	13	CASSSTGTSGYTF
TRBV5-5	TRBJ2-3	-	many	14	CASSLAGIADTQYF
TRBV5-5	TRBJ1-4	-	-	14	CASSLGTYNEKLFF
TRBV5-1	TRBJ2-5	-	-	15	CASSLEGPNLETQYF
TRBV6-1	TRBJ1-2	-	once	14	CASRIPGLGGGYTF
TRBV29-1	TRBJ2-5	-	-	13	CSVEATRQETQYF
TRBV11-2	TRBJ2-5	TRBD2	many	15	CASSLGTSGQETQYF
TRBV29-1	TRBJ2-1	-	-	12	CSVGLSRNEHFF
TRBV5-5	TRBJ2-7	-	-	17	CASSLSSQGTLSYEQYF
TRBV18	TRBJ2-7	TRBD1	-	15	CTSSLGQVRSYEQYF
TRBV25-1	TRBJ2-2	TRBD1	-	16	CASSEWTGELTGELFF
TRBV11-3	TRBJ2-2	TRBD1	-	14	CASATGTNTGELFF
TRBV11-1	TRBJ2-3	-	-	15	CASGSAPGRGDTQYF
TRBV4-1	TRBJ2-3	-	-	17	CASSQDSPGGGADTQYF
TRBV14	TRBJ1-1	TRBD1	-	13	CASSPTGSTEAFF
TRBV5-6	TRBJ2-1	-	-	14	CANSFRDGENEQFF
TRBV5-1	TRBJ2-2	-	-	15	CASSLGVANTGELFF
TRBV12-3/TRBV12-4	TRBJ2-5	TRBD2	-	14	CASTGLADQETQYF
TRBV6-6	TRBJ2-5	TRBD1	-	13	CASRKGGGETQYF
TRBV11-2	TRBJ2-7	-	many	15	CASSLDGQGLYEQYF
TRBV5-1	TRBJ2-5	-	-	13	CASSVGHLGTQYF
TRBV11-1	TRBJ1-2	-	-	13	CARSLSGNYGYTF
TRBV10-1	TRBJ2-2	-	few	12	CASSERAGELFF
TRBV11-2	TRBJ2-5	TRBD1	many	15	CASSPWGTAKETQYF
TRBV29-1	TRBJ2-1	TRBD2	many	11	CSSRAGDWQFF
TRBV4-2	TRBJ2-1	TRBD2	few	17	CASSHKPGLAGANEQFF
TRBV29-1	TRBJ2-3	-	-	13	CSVKFGITYTQYF
TRBV29-1	TRBJ1-4	-	few	14	CSVGGLATNEKLFF
TRBV6-5	TRBJ1-5	TRBD1	few	15	CASSYDRGLSQPQHF
TRBV6-1	TRBJ2-5	-	-	15	CASSGPRRLQETQYF
TRBV4-2	TRBJ2-1	TRBD2	-	17	CVSSQVVGQRENDEQFF
TRBV6-5	TRBJ1-2	TRBD1	-	12	CASRLTGGGYTF
TRBV12-3/TRBV12-4	TRBJ2-7	-	few	14	CASSRRLAENEQYF
TRBV6-1	TRBJ2-6	-	-	17	CASSDPWGTPGAYVLTF
TRBV10-3	TRBJ2-1	-	-	17	CAISESVDPSSYNEQFF
TRBV5-1	TRBJ2-1	-	-	12	CASSLYLNEQFF
TRBV4-1	TRBJ2-2	TRBD2	few	17	CASSQDGSGRAAGELFF
TRBV29-1	TRBJ2-1	-	many	18	CSVEDISGALLPYNEQFF
TRBV12-3/TRBV12-4	TRBJ2-7	-	few	14	CASSFGPISYEQYF